The 30 T cell receptor beta chains below come from one sample, sequenced in a study of T cell responses to AZD1222 COVID-19 vaccine. Here immunoSEQ multiplex PCR was the method, and the copy in TCRdb shows in-frame clones only, minus some. The repertoire holds about 150,000 clones, around nine tenths seen once, with over 6% in the top ten. Specimen: peripheral blood, collected after recovery from COVID-19. The receptors derive from an adult who had recovered from COVID-19.

The V gene is TRBV28, the J gene TRBJ2-7, with a weak D call TRBD1 (5 bases). V was clipped by 2 bases and J by 9 bases, with 14 bases between them. CDR1 MDHEN and CDR2 SYDVKM come from the germline V gene. CDR3 length equals 13 residues. Here the CDR3 reads CASSLPNRFGQYF. CDR3 coding DNA: TGTGCCAGCAGTTTACCAAACAGGTTCGGGCAGTACTTC.

The V gene is TRBV7-3, the J gene TRBJ1-1, with 7 bases identical to TRBD1. Per the germline V gene, CDR1 is SGHTA and CDR2 is FQGTGA. The CDR3 is made up of 15 amino acids. V shed 5 bases, J shed 5 bases, and the junction held 11 bases outside the gene matches. The CDR3 DNA is TGTGCCAGCAGCCCCTTAGGGGGCCGAAGTACTGAAGCTTTCTTT. This sequence encodes CASSPLGGRSTEAFF.

The V gene is TRBV6-4, the J gene TRBJ1-4; 9 bases fit TRBD1. Trimming removed 2 bases from V and 0 bases from J; junction bases left unmatched: 16. Germline CDR1 is MRHNA and CDR2 is SNTAGT. There are 21 residues in the CDR3. As DNA, the CDR3 is TGTGCCAGCAGTGACATTTTACCGGGACAGGGCTTCATTACAACTAATGAAAAACTGTTTTTT. Translation gives CASSDILPGQGFITTNEKLFF.

This clone was observed a single time. The rearrangement links TRBV5-4 to TRBJ1-2; D is uncertain. The ends were cut back, 4 bases at V and 2 bases at J, with 9 bases in the middle. The length of the CDR3 is 13 residues. Germline CDR1 reads SGHNT; CDR2 reads YYREEE (reference sequence). The CDR3 region is CASSDDGNYGYTF. For the CDR3, the DNA is TGTGCCAGCAGCGATGACGGGAACTATGGCTACACCTTC.

J is TRBJ2-7 and V is TRBV14; possibly TRBD1 for D (6 bases). The germline V gene encodes CDR1 SGHDN and CDR2 FVKESK. The CDR3 has 15 residues. Trimming pared 2 bases from V and 7 bases from J, leaving 18 bases between. The CDR3 protein is CASSQRTVAFGEQYF. The DNA for the CDR3 is TGTGCCAGCAGCCAAAGGACAGTAGCCTTCGGGGAGCAGTACTTC.

The chain couples TRBV6-6 to TRBJ2-7; D is perhaps TRBD1 or TRBD2 (5 bases each). CDR3 length: 16 amino acids. Germline values: CDR1 MNHNY, CDR2 SVGAGI (reference sequence). The ends were cut back, 5 bases at V and 4 bases at J, with 21 bases in the middle. CDR3 bases: TGTGCCAGCAGTGCCGGGGCCCCGTTGGCTTCGTACGAGCAGTACTTC. Amino acid sequence: CASSAGAPLASYEQYF.

The chain has TRBV14 and TRBJ1-4, with 7 bases that match TRBD1. V dropped 4 bases and J dropped 5; count of bases not matched to a gene: 7. CDR1 and CDR2 from the germline V gene are SGHDN and FVKESK. The CDR3 is 15 residues long. CDR3 protein: CASSPGLTGNEKLFF. The CDR3 region has the DNA TGTGCCAGCAGCCCGGGTTTGACAGGGAATGAAAAACTGTTTTTT.

This clone was picked up a small number of times. The gene calls are TRBV5-8 and TRBJ2-7; D is unresolved. The CDR3 has 14 amino acids. Trimming removed 7 bases at V and 5 bases at J, with 19 bases between. CDR1 is SGHTS, CDR2 YDEGEE, per germline. CDR3 sequence (DNA): TGTGCCAGCCCGGAATCAGGCCAAGTCGACGAGCAGTACTTC. Protein sequence: CASPESGQVDEQYF.

V and J are TRBV7-9 and TRBJ2-5; D gene uncertain. V lost 5 bases, J lost 2 bases, and 12 bases lay in between. The germline CDR1 and CDR2 sequences are SEHNR and FQNEAQ (reference sequence). This CDR3 is 14 amino acids long. The chain's CDR3 is CASSPYLGQETQYF. Written as DNA, the CDR3 is TGTGCCAGCAGCCCTTACCTGGGGCAAGAGACCCAGTACTTC.

The V call is TRBV6-4, the J call TRBJ1-4, with D unclear. Germline CDR1 reads MRHNA; CDR2 reads SNTAGT. With 4 bases removed from V and 8 bases from J, the gap between germline ends came to 2 bases. The CDR3 runs 10 residues. The CDR3 is CASSVEKLFF. In nucleotides, the CDR3 is TGTGCCAGCAGTGTGGAAAAACTGTTTTTT.

The chain uses TRBV14 and TRBJ2-7, with a possible D match to TRBD1 (7 bases). There are 16 residues in the CDR3. V lost 1 base to trimming and J lost 2 bases, with 15 bases between them. Germline V lookup: CDR1 SGHDN, CDR2 FVKESK. CDR3 sequence: CASSQGGTAVPYEQYF. The CDR3 DNA reads as TGTGCCAGCAGCCAAGGCGGGACAGCGGTTCCCTACGAGCAGTACTTC.

This clone was found once. This sequence joins TRBV5-1 and TRBJ2-1; a possible D gene is TRBD2 (5 bases). The germline V gene encodes CDR1 SGHRS and CDR2 YFSETQ. Between the trimmed V and J ends, which lost 0 bases and 8 bases, there was a span of 18 bases. The length of the CDR3 is 16 residues. The CDR3 bases are TGCGCCAGCAGCTTGGATATGGGGAGCGTAGTCCATGAGCAGTTCTTC. Its protein product is CASSLDMGSVVHEQFF.

The chain employs TRBV6-5 and TRBJ1-3; D uncertain. The CDR3 length is 14 residues. The germline V gene has CDR1 MNHEY and CDR2 SVGAGI. Trimming shortened V by 5 bases and J by 0 bases, and 8 bases separated the two germline ends. DNA of the CDR3: TGTGCCAGCAGTCCAGAATTCTCTGGAAACACCATATATTTT. It yields the protein CASSPEFSGNTIYF.

The rearrangement links TRBV3-1 (or the pseudogene TRBV3-2) to TRBJ2-3, with 12 bases lining up with TRBD1. Per the germline V gene, CDR1 is LGHDT and CDR2 is YNNKEL (reference sequence). J lost 4 bases, V lost 3 bases, and 5 bases had no gene match. CDR3 size: 16 residues. The CDR3 loop reads CASSHPGTGGSDTQYF. The CDR3 DNA reads TGTGCCAGCAGCCACCCCGGGACAGGGGGCTCAGATACGCAGTATTTT.

This chain connects TRBV6-4 to TRBJ2-1; the match to TRBD1 covers 7 bases. The CDR3 sequence is 17 residues long. Germline lookup yields CDR1 MRHNA and CDR2 SNTAGT. V gave up 6 bases and J gave up 4 bases; unmatched junction bases: 15. The CDR3 nucleotides are TGTGCCAGCAGGGGATTGTGCACGGGACAGCCTTACAATGAGCAGTTCTTC. This sequence encodes CASRGLCTGQPYNEQFF.

J is TRBJ2-6 and V is TRBV2, with D possibly TRBD1 on 5 matching bases. Between the trimmed V and J ends, which lost 8 bases and 0 bases, there was a span of 11 bases. Germline CDR1 SNHLY, CDR2 FYNNEI. The CDR3 has 15 amino acids. The CDR3 sequence is CASGLGVSGANVLTF. The CDR3 DNA reads TGTGCCAGCGGATTAGGGGTCTCTGGGGCCAACGTCCTGACTTTC. The variable domain in full, completed from reference TRBV2 and TRBJ2-6, reads EPEVTQTPSHQVTQMGQEVILRCVPISNHLYFYWYRQILGQKVEFLVSFYNNEISEKSEIFDDQFSVERPDGSNFTLKIRSTKLEDSAMYFCASGLGVSGANVLTFGAGSRLTVL.

The V and J genes are TRBV27 and TRBJ1-1; weak D call: TRBD1 (5 bases). Per germline, CDR1 MNHEY and CDR2 SMNVEV (reference sequence). CDR3 length: 15 amino acids. The germline V and J ends were trimmed by 3 bases and 0 bases, with 11 bases remaining between them. The CDR3 loop is CASSFNNRLNTEAFF. The CDR3 DNA is TGTGCCAGCAGTTTTAATAACAGGCTGAACACTGAAGCTTTCTTT.

The chain employs TRBV5-1 and TRBJ1-1; D remains unclear. Trimming stripped 5 bases from V and 4 bases from J, with 18 bases between. Germline V lookup: CDR1 SGHRS, CDR2 YFSETQ. This CDR3 region has 15 residues. CDR3 DNA sequence: TGCGCCAGCAGGGAGACTTTAACGCTTGGCACTGAAGCTTTCTTT. Translated: CASRETLTLGTEAFF.

The V call is TRBV6-2 or TRBV6-3, the J call TRBJ1-3; 7 bases agree with TRBD1. The CDR3 runs 17 residues. Trimming removed 2 bases from V and 0 bases from J; junction bases left unmatched: 7. Germline V gives CDR1 MNHEY, CDR2 SVGEGT. CDR3 sequence reads: CASSYTGTAISGNTIYF. The CDR3 DNA reads as TGTGCCAGCAGTTACACCGGGACAGCGATCTCTGGAAACACCATATATTTT.

The chain employs TRBV19 and TRBJ2-7, with a possible D match to TRBD1 (5 bases). Trimming shortened V by 7 bases and J by 3 bases, and 10 bases separated the two germline ends. CDR1 LNHDA and CDR2 SQIVND come from the germline V gene (reference sequence). The CDR3 spans 12 residues. CDR3 amino acids: CASISDSYEQYF. CDR3 DNA sequence: TGTGCCAGTATCAGTGACAGCTACGAGCAGTACTTC.

The chain joins TRBV10-2 to TRBJ2-5; D is unclear. The CDR3 covers 15 residues. Germline V lookup: CDR1 WSHSY, CDR2 SAAADI. V lost 0 bases, J lost 6 bases, and 14 bases lay in between. The CDR3 bases are TGCGCCAGCAGTGAGTCAATGGTTTCTGTGCAGACCCAGTACTTC. Its translation is CASSESMVSVQTQYF.

The chain recombines TRBV11-1 with TRBJ2-3; 9 nucleotides match TRBD2. This CDR3 spans 14 amino acids. V was clipped by 4 bases and J by 6 bases; unmatched bases: 5. CDR1 is SGHAT and CDR2 is FQDESV in the germline V gene (reference sequence). In DNA, the CDR3 is TGTGCCAGCAGCTGGGGTAGCGGGGGTGATACGCAGTATTTT. Translating it yields CASSWGSGGDTQYF.

The rearrangement links TRBV7-9 to TRBJ2-1; 11 bases agree with TRBD1. There are 15 residues in the CDR3. Germline V gene data show CDR1 as SEHNR and CDR2 as FQNEAQ (reference sequence). J gave up 6 bases and V 2 bases, and 3 bases lay outside the gene matches. DNA for the CDR3: TGTGCCAGCAGCTTATCCGGGACAGGGGGCAATGAGCAGTTCTTC. Amino acid sequence: CASSLSGTGGNEQFF.

The V and J genes are TRBV4-2 and TRBJ1-2; 9 nucleotides match TRBD1. The CDR3 totals 17 residues. CDR1 and CDR2 from the germline V gene are LGHNA and YNFKEQ. V was pared by 4 bases and J by 0 bases, with 9 bases of the junction left unmatched. In DNA, the CDR3 is TGTGCCAGCAGCCTTCCTACAGGGGGCAAGGCTAACTATGGCTACACCTTC. Its translation is CASSLPTGGKANYGYTF.

The rearrangement links TRBV5-1 to TRBJ2-1; D uncertain. Per the germline V gene, CDR1 is SGHRS and CDR2 is YFSETQ. Between the trimmed V and J ends, which lost 2 bases and 0 bases, there was a span of 12 bases. The CDR3 consists of 16 residues. This chain's CDR3 is CASSLSRASSYNEQFF. The CDR3 DNA reads as TGCGCCAGCAGCTTATCCCGGGCCAGCTCCTACAATGAGCAGTTCTTC.

The rearrangement links TRBV14 to TRBJ1-5; TRBD1 might be the D (5 bases). With 0 bases removed from V and 7 bases from J, the gap between germline ends came to 7 bases. Germline values: CDR1 SGHDN, CDR2 FVKESK. The CDR3 length is 13 residues. The CDR3 DNA reads TGTGCCAGCAGCCAAGAAAGGGGACAGCCCCAGCATTTT. Translation: CASSQERGQPQHF.

This clone was observed once. An end of the junction does not agree with germline; a read error may underlie this. The genes are TRBV6-5 and TRBJ1-1, with 9 bases that match TRBD1. Germline V gene data show CDR1 as MNHEY and CDR2 as SVGAGI. The CDR3 is made up of 15 amino acids. CDR3 loop: CASSDSGTGRTEAFF. In DNA, the CDR3 is TGTGCCAGCAGTGACTCCGGGACAGGGAGAACTGAAGCTTTCTTT.

The chain links TRBV29-1 to TRBJ2-1; 8 bases match TRBD2. The V gene's germline CDR1 is SQVTM and CDR2 ANQGSEA. Trimming cost V 6 bases and J 8 bases; bases outside gene matches: 12. This CDR3 is built from 14 residues. This chain's CDR3 is CSVQPGLGGDEQFF. Written as DNA, the CDR3 is TGCAGCGTCCAACCGGGACTAGGAGGAGATGAGCAGTTCTTC.

This chain uses TRBV10-1 with TRBJ2-7, with D tentatively TRBD2 (7 bases). The V gene's germline CDR1 is WNHNN and CDR2 SYGVQD (reference sequence). CDR3 length: 14 amino acids. V lost 4 bases to trimming and J lost 7 bases, with 17 bases between them. CDR3 nucleotide sequence: TGCGCCAGCAGTGGACGAGGGGGGGCGGAAGAGCAGTACTTC. This sequence encodes CASSGRGGAEEQYF.

The chain joins TRBV3-1 (or the pseudogene TRBV3-2) to TRBJ1-4; 7 bases map to TRBD1. The germline gives CDR1 LGHDT, CDR2 YNNKEL (reference sequence). V lost 4 bases and J lost 7; bases outside the gene matches: 9. The CDR3 runs 15 residues. The CDR3 protein is CASSRGGAGGEKLFF. The CDR3 DNA follows: TGTGCCAGCAGCCGAGGGGGCGCAGGGGGTGAAAAACTGTTTTTT.